These 3 T cell receptor beta chains came from one sample sequenced in a study of blood T cell repertoires in COVID-19. Using immunoSEQ multiplex PCR, the repertoire was profiled, and TCRdb retains in-frame clones only, with some absent. The table lists 200,000 to 250,000 clones, around 91% of them singletons. Sequenced: peripheral blood. The receptors here all came from a woman aged 40-49 years with acute or convalescent COVID-19.

V is TRBV6-5 and J is TRBJ2-7, with a weak D call TRBD1 (5 bases). Germline V CDR1 and CDR2: MNHEY, SVGAGI. The CDR3 contains 14 residues. Trimming stripped 5 bases from V and 0 bases from J, with 11 bases between. CDR3 region: CASSPGLSSYEQYV. The DNA for the CDR3 is TGTGCCAGCAGTCCAGGGTTGAGCTCCTACGAGCAGTACGTC.

V is TRBV6-1 and J is TRBJ2-7; D perhaps matches TRBD1 (5 bases). With 0 bases removed from V and 5 bases from J, the gap between germline ends came to 17 bases. This CDR3 comprises 16 residues. Germline lookup yields CDR1 MNHNS and CDR2 SASEGT. In DNA, the CDR3 is TGTGCCAGCAGTGAAGCTTTCGGTGGCAGGGTCCACGAGCAGTACGTC. Translation gives CASSEAFGGRVHEQYV.

The chain employs TRBV7-9 and TRBJ2-1; TRBD1 might be the D (6 bases). The length of the CDR3 is 15 residues. The V gene's germline CDR1 is SEHNR and CDR2 FQNEAQ (reference sequence). The V gene lost 2 bases and the J gene lost 7 bases, with 15 bases spanning the gap. The CDR3 sequence is CASSLRGTLENEQFF. CDR3 DNA: TGTGCCAGCAGCTTAAGGGGGACGCTCGAGAATGAGCAGTTCTTC.